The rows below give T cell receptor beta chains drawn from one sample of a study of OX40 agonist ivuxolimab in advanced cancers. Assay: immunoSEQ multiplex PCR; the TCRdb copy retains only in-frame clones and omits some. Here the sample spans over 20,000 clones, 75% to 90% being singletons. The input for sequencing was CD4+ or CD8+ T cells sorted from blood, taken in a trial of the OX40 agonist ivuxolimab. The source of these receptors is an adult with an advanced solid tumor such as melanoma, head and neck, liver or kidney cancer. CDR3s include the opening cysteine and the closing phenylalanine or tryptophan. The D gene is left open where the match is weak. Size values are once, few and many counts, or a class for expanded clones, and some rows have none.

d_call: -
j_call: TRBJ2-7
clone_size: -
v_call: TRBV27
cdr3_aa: CASGWTEQYF
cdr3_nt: TGTGCCAGCGGGTGGACAGAGCAGTACTTC

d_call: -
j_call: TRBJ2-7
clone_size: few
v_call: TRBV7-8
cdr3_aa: CASSLRTLTYEQYF
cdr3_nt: TGTGCCAGCAGCCTACGGACGCTGACCTACGAGCAGTACTTC

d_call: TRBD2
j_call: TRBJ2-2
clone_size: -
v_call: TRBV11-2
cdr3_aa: CASSLGLGLAANTGELFF
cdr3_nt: TGTGCCAGCAGCTTAGGGCTGGGACTAGCGGCGAACACCGGGGAGCTGTTTTTT

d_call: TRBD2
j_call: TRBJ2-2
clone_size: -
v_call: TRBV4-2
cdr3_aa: CASSQESGGLAGVAGELFF
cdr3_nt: TGTGCCAGCAGCCAAGAAAGTGGGGGACTAGCGGGGGTTGCCGGGGAGCTGTTTTTT

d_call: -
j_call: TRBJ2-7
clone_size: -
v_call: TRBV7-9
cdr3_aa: CASSLTGNPSEQYF
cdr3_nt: TGTGCCAGCAGCTTAACAGGGAACCCCTCTGAGCAGTACTTC

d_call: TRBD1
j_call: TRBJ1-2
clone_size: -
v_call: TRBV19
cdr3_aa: CASRTQGASGYTF
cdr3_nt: TGTGCCAGTAGAACACAGGGGGCAAGTGGCTACACCTTC

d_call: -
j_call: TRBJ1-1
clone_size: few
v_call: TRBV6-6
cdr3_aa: CASKGTEAFF
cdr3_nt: TGTGCCAGCAAGGGGACTGAAGCTTTCTTT

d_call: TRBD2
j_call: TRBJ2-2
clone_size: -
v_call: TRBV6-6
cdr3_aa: CASRALLAVNTGELFF
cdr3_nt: TGTGCCAGCAGGGCCCTCCTAGCGGTTAACACCGGGGAGCTGTTTTTT

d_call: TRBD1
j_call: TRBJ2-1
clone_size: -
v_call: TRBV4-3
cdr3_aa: CASSQSRGRNNEQFF
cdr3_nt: TGCGCCAGCAGCCAATCCAGGGGGCGGAACAATGAGCAGTTCTTC

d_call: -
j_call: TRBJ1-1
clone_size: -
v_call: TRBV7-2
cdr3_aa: CASSLGVGFTEAFF
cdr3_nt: TGTGCCAGCAGCTTAGGGGTTGGTTTCACTGAAGCTTTCTTT

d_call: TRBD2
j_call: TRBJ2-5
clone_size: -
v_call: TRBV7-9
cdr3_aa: CASSSTFSGGPQETQYF
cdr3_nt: TGTGCCAGCAGCTCTACATTTAGCGGGGGGCCGCAAGAGACCCAGTACTTC

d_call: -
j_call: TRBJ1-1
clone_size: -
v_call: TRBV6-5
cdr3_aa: CASSYLGEAFF
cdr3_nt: TGTGCCAGCAGTTACCTCGGAGAAGCTTTCTTT

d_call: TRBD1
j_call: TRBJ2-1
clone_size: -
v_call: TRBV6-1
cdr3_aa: CASRTGNYNEQFF
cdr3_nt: TGTGCCAGCAGGACAGGGAACTACAATGAGCAGTTCTTC

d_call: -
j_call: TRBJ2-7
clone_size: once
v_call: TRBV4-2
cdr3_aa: CASSLGGPGGYEQYF
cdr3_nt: TGTGCCAGCAGCTTGGGGGGCCCGGGCGGTTACGAGCAGTACTTC

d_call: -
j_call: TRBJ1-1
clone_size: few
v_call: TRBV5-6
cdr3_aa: CASSLAGSTEAFF
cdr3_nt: TGTGCCAGCAGCTTGGCAGGAAGCACTGAAGCTTTCTTT

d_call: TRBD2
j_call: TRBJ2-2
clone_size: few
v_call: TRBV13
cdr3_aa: CASSTRLAGATGELFF
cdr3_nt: TGTGCCAGCAGCACCCGACTAGCGGGAGCTACCGGGGAGCTGTTTTTT

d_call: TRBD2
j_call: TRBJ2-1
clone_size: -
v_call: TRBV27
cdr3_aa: CASSKGLGGEQFF
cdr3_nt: TGTGCCAGCAGTAAGGGACTAGGGGGTGAGCAGTTCTTC

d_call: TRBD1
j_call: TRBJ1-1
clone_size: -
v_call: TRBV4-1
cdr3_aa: CASSLTAQGWNTEAFF
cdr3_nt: TGCGCCAGCAGCCTAACGGCACAGGGGTGGAACACTGAAGCTTTCTTT

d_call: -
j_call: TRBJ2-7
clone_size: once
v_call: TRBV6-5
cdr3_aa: CASSYSWSHEQYF
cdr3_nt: TGTGCCAGCAGTTACTCGTGGAGTCACGAGCAGTACTTC

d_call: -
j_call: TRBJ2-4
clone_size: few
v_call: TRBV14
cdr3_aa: CASSHSTSLAKNIQYF
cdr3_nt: TGTGCCAGCAGCCACTCGACAAGTTTAGCCAAAAACATTCAGTACTTC

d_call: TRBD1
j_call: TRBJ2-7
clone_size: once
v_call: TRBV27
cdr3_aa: CASSAQGAKSEQYF
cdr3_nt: TGTGCCAGCAGTGCACAGGGGGCGAAGAGCGAGCAGTACTTC

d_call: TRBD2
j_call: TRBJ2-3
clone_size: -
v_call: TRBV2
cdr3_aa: CASNEWLAGGTDTQYF
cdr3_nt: TGTGCCAGCAACGAATGGCTAGCGGGAGGGACAGATACGCAGTATTTT

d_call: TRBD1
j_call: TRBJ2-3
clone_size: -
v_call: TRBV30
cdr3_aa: CAWSVQGDTQYF
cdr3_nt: TGTGCCTGGAGTGTACAGGGGGATACGCAGTATTTT

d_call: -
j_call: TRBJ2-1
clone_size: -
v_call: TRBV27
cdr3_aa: CASMEGRGWDEQFF
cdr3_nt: TGTGCCAGCATGGAGGGCCGGGGCTGGGATGAGCAGTTCTTC

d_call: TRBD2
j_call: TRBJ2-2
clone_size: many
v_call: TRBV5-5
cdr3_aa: CASSLGLAGGPNTGELFF
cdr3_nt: TGTGCCAGCAGTTTGGGACTAGCGGGCGGACCCAACACCGGGGAGCTGTTTTTT

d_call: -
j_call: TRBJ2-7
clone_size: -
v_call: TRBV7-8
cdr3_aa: CASSLEGTPYEQYF
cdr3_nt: TGTGCCAGCAGCTTAGAAGGTACCCCCTACGAGCAGTACTTC

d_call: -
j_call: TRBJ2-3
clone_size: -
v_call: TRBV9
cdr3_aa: CASSPFVGSTDTQYF
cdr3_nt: TGTGCCAGCAGCCCGTTTGTCGGGAGCACAGATACGCAGTATTTT

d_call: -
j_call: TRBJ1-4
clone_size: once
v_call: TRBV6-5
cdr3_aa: CASSYYGATNEKLFF
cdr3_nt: TGTGCCAGCAGTTACTACGGGGCAACTAATGAAAAACTGTTTTTT

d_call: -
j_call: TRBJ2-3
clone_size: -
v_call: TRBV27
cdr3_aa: CASSLTGVGSDTQYF
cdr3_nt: TGTGCCAGCAGTTTAACGGGAGTAGGGTCAGATACGCAGTATTTT

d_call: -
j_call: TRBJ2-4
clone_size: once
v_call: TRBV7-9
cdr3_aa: CASSLSLGDIQYF
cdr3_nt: TGTGCCAGCAGCTTGAGCCTGGGGGACATTCAGTACTTC

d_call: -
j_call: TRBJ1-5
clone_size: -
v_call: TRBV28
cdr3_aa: CASSFKFGIIRGNQPQHF
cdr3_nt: TGTGCCAGCAGTTTCAAGTTCGGGATTATACGCGGCAATCAGCCCCAGCATTTT

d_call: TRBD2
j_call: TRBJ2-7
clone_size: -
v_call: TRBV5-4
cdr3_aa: CASSWLAGEHEQYF
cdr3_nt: TGTGCCAGCAGCTGGTTAGCGGGAGAGCACGAGCAGTACTTC

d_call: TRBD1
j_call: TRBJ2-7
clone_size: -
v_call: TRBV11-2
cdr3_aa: CASSSGQGVSKQYF
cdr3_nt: TGTGCCAGCAGCTCTGGACAGGGGGTTAGTAAGCAGTACTTC

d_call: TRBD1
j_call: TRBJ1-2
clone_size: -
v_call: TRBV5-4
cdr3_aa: CASSQNRGDYGYTF
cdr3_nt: TGCGCCAGCAGCCAAAACAGGGGCGACTATGGCTACACCTTC

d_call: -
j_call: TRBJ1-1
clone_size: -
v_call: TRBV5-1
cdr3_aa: CASSLDDHSTEAFF
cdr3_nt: TGCGCCAGCAGCTTGGACGACCATTCCACTGAAGCTTTCTTT

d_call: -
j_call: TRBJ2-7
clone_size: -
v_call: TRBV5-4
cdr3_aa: CASSLEGGLPWEQYF
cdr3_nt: TGTGCCAGCAGCTTGGAGGGGGGACTCCCCTGGGAGCAGTACTTC

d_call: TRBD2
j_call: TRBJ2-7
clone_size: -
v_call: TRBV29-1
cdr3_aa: CSVPTWGTSGSYEQYF
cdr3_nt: TGCAGCGTTCCCACATGGGGGACTAGCGGGAGCTACGAGCAGTACTTC

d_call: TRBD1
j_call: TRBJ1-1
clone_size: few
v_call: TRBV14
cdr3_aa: CASRRTGGEAFF
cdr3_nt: TGTGCCAGCAGGCGGACAGGTGGTGAAGCTTTCTTT

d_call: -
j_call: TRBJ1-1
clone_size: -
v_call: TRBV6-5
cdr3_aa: CASSERGMNTEAFF
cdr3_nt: TGTGCCAGCAGTGAACGGGGCATGAACACTGAAGCTTTCTTT

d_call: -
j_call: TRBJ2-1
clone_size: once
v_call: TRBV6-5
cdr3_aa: CASSYSNEQFF
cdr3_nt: TGTGCCAGCAGTTACTCGAATGAGCAGTTCTTC

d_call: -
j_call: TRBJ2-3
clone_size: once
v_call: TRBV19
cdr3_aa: CASSNDRYTQYF
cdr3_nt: TGTGCCAGTAGTAATGACAGGTATACGCAGTATTTT

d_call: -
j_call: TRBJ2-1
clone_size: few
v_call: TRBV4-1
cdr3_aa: CASSPPGRNNEQFF
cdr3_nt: TGCGCCAGCAGCCCTCCAGGGCGTAACAATGAGCAGTTCTTC

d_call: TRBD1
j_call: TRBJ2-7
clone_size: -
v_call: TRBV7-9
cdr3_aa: CASSTTGSPYEQYF
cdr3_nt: TGTGCCAGCAGCACGACAGGGTCCCCCTACGAGCAGTACTTC

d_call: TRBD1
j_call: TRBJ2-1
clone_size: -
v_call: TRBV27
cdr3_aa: CASSLLGLGTGYNEQFF
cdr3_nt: TGTGCCAGCAGTTTGTTGGGTTTGGGGACAGGCTACAATGAGCAGTTCTTC

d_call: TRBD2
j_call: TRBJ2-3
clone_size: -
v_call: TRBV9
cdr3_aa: CASSVPSGGADTQYF
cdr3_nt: TGTGCCAGCAGCGTTCCCAGCGGGGGCGCAGATACGCAGTATTTT

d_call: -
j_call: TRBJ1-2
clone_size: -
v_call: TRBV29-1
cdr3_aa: CSAPQGPGYTF
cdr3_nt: TGCAGCGCCCCCCAAGGCCCTGGCTACACCTTC

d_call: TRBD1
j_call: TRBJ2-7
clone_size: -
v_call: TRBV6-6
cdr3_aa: CASSWDRTYEQYF
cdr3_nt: TGTGCCAGCAGTTGGGACAGGACCTACGAGCAGTACTTC

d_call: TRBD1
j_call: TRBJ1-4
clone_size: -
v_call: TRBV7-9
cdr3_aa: CASRAAKGQGPNEKLFF
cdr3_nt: TGTGCCAGCAGGGCTGCGAAGGGACAGGGACCTAATGAAAAACTGTTTTTT

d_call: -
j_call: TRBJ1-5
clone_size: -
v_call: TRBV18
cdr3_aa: CASSPPGGVYSNQPQHF
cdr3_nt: TGTGCCAGCTCACCACCGGGTGGGGTTTATAGCAATCAGCCCCAGCATTTT

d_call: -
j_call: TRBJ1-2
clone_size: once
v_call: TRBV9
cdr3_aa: CASSVGVVSWDYGYTF
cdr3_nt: TGTGCCAGCAGCGTAGGTGTGGTGTCCTGGGACTATGGCTACACCTTC

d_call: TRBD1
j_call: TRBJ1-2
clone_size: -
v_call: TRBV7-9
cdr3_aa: CASSLSTGTAYGYTF
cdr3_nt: TGTGCCAGCAGCCTAAGCACAGGGACAGCCTATGGCTACACCTTC

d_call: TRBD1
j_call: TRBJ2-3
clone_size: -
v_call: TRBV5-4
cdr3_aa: CASSYETGSTDTQYF
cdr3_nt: TGTGCCAGCAGCTATGAGACAGGGTCCACAGATACGCAGTATTTT

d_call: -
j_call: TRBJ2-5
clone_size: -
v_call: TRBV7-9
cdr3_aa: CASSLLGAQETQYF
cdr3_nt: TGTGCCAGCAGCCTCCTTGGAGCGCAGGAGACCCAGTACTTC

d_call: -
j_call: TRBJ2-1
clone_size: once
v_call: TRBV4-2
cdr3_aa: CASSQVGQSNNEQFF
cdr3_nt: TGTGCCAGCAGCCAAGTCGGACAGTCGAACAATGAGCAGTTCTTC

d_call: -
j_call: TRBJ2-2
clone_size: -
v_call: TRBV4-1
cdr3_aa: CASSQMGVYTGELFF
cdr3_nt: TGCGCCAGCAGCCAAATGGGGGTCTATACCGGGGAGCTGTTTTTT

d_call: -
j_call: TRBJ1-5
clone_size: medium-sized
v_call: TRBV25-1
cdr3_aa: CASRSDGYNQPQHF
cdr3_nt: TGTGCCAGCAGATCGGACGGATACAATCAGCCCCAGCATTTT